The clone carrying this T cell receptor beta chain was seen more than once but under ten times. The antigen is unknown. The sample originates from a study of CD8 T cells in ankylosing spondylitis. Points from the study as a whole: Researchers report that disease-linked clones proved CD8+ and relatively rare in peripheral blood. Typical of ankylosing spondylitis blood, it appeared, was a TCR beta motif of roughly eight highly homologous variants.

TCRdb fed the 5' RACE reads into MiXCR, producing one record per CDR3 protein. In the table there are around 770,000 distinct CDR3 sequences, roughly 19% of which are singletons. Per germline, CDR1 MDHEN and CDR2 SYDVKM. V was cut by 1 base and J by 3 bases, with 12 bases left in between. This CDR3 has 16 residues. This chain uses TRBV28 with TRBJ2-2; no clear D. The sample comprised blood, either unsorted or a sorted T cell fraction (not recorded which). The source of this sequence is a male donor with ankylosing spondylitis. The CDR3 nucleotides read TGTGCCAGCAGTTTATTCCGTCAGGATGACACCGGGGAGCTGTTTTTT. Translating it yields CASSLFRQDDTGELFF. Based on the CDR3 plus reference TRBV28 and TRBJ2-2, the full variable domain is DVKVTQSSRYLVKRTGEKVFLECVQDMDHENMFWYRQDPGLGLRLIYFSYDVKMKEKGDIPEGYSVSREKKERFSLILESASTNQTSMYLCASSLFRQDDTGELFFGEGSRLTVL.